The 27 T cell receptor beta chains below come from one sample, sequenced in a study of shared clonotypes between healthy human individuals. Produced via immunoSEQ multiplex PCR; TCRdb's table is partial and in-frame only. The data show over a million clones, approximately 98.5% seen once. Sequencing used naive CD4+ T cells sorted from blood. The subset is: CD45RA+ positively selected. The receptors were gathered from a man aged 25-40 years in good health.

This clone was observed a few times. This chain joins TRBV7-9 and TRBJ2-7, with D maybe TRBD1 (6 bases). CDR1 is SEHNR and CDR2 is FQNEAQ in the germline V gene (reference sequence). The CDR3 sequence is 13 residues long. The V end lost 4 bases, the J end lost 3 bases, and 10 bases lay between the germline ends. The CDR3 nucleotides read TGTGCCAGCAGCTCGGACAGAAACTACGAGCAGTACTTC. Translating gives CASSSDRNYEQYF.

V is TRBV5-1 and J is TRBJ2-5; D might be TRBD1 (5 bases). Trimming left V 8 bases short and J 1 base short, with 12 bases between. The CDR3 loop spans 13 amino acids. The V gene's germline CDR1 is SGHRS and CDR2 YFSETQ. CDR3 region: CASIGTGQETQYF. The CDR3 DNA reads TGCGCCAGTATAGGAACAGGCCAAGAGACCCAGTACTTC.

V gene TRBV7-2 combines with J gene TRBJ2-1; 9 bases align to TRBD2. Germline CDR1 and CDR2: SGHTA and FQGNSA. The trim removed 3 bases at V and 3 bases at J, leaving 3 bases unmatched. The CDR3 consists of 15 residues. CDR3 in amino acids: CASSLGLANYNEQFF. CDR3 sequence (DNA): TGTGCCAGCAGCTTGGGACTAGCAAACTACAATGAGCAGTTCTTC.

The chain employs TRBV29-1 and TRBJ1-2, with D uncertain. V was pared by 5 bases and J by 5 bases, with 12 bases between. The CDR3 spans 12 residues. Germline V lookup: CDR1 SQVTM, CDR2 ANQGSEA. The CDR3 loop is CSVISGIYGYTF. CDR3 bases: TGCAGCGTTATTTCCGGAATATATGGCTACACCTTC. The variable domain in full, with the rest retrieved from reference TRBV29-1 and TRBJ1-2, is SAVISQKPSRDICQRGTSLTIQCQVDSQVTMMFWYRQQPGQSLTLIATANQGSEATYESGFVIDKFPISRPNLTFSTLTVSNMSPEDSSIYLCSVISGIYGYTFGSGTRLTVV.

The genes are TRBV5-4 and TRBJ2-1; 7 nucleotides align to TRBD2. CDR1 is SGHNT, CDR2 YYREEE, per germline (reference sequence). Trimming removed 4 bases from V and 3 bases from J; junction bases left unmatched: 7. This CDR3 spans 15 amino acids. The CDR3 here is CASSRTSVHYNEQFF. The CDR3 DNA reads as TGTGCCAGCAGCCGTACTAGCGTACACTACAATGAGCAGTTCTTC.

The chain recombines TRBV9 with TRBJ2-6; the D is unclear. Trimming stripped 0 bases from V and 3 bases from J, with 16 bases between. Germline-derived CDR1 and CDR2 are SGDLS and YYNGEE. The CDR3 contains 18 residues. CDR3 amino acids: CASSVGPPEAHGANVLTF. The CDR3 DNA is TGTGCCAGCAGCGTAGGGCCCCCAGAGGCACATGGGGCCAACGTCCTGACTTTC. Full variable domain (remainder filled in from reference TRBV9 and TRBJ2-6): DSGVTQTPKHLITATGQRVTLRCSPRSGDLSVYWYQQSLDQGLQFLIQYYNGEERAKGNILERFSAQQFPDLHSELNLSSLELGDSALYFCASSVGPPEAHGANVLTFGAGSRLTVL.

The chain carries TRBV7-2 and TRBJ1-2; 7 bases line up with TRBD1. Germline V lookup: CDR1 SGHTA, CDR2 FQGNSA. J gave up 2 bases and V 3 bases, and 6 bases lay outside the gene matches. The CDR3 length is 15 residues. CDR3 nucleotides: TGTGCCAGCAGCTTCCCAGGGGGAGTAAACTATGGCTACACCTTC. This encodes CASSFPGGVNYGYTF.

Only one count was recorded for this clone. The chain is built from TRBV11-2 and TRBJ2-7; a possible D gene is TRBD1 (6 bases). V lost 5 bases and J lost 3, with 23 bases in between. The CDR3 runs to 17 residues. Germline CDR1 reads SGHAT; CDR2 reads FQNNGV. The CDR3 sequence: CASSGNRHRAGIYEQYF. The CDR3 DNA is TGTGCCAGCAGCGGAAACCGACACAGGGCCGGAATCTACGAGCAGTACTTC.

The rearrangement uses TRBV13 and TRBJ2-1, with 13 positions matching TRBD2. In germline, CDR1 is PRHDT, CDR2 FYEKMQ (reference sequence). V lost 4 bases to trimming and J lost 7 bases; unmatched junction nucleotides: 1. The CDR3 spans 14 residues. The DNA for the CDR3 is TGTGCCAGCAGCTCGACTAGCGGGAGGAATGAGCAGTTCTTC. The encoded protein is CASSSTSGRNEQFF.

The J gene is TRBJ2-5, the V gene TRBV5-4; the match to TRBD2 covers 8 bases. Losses at the gene ends were 5 bases for V and 3 bases for J; bases not matched to a gene: 9. CDR3 size: 15 residues. Germline loops: CDR1 SGHNT, CDR2 YYREEE (reference sequence). CDR3 sequence (DNA): TGTGCCAGCAGTCCTAAGCGGGAGCGGGAAGAGACCCAGTACTTC. Translating it yields CASSPKREREETQYF.

The chain is built from TRBV18 and TRBJ2-3, with TRBD2 identical over 8 bases. V shed 2 bases, J shed 6 bases, and the junction held 1 base outside the gene matches. CDR1 and CDR2 (germline): KGHSH, LQKENI. CDR3 length: 13 residues. The chain's CDR3 is CASSPRLADTQYF. The CDR3 DNA sequence: TGTGCCAGCTCACCAAGACTAGCGGATACGCAGTATTTT.

Concerning this clone: The sample carries other DNA sequences with the same CDR3. V usage is TRBV28 and J usage is TRBJ2-7, with 7 bases that match TRBD2. Trimming took 3 bases from V and 2 from J; bases not matched to a gene: 4. The CDR3 is 14 amino acids. CDR1 MDHEN and CDR2 SYDVKM come from the germline V gene. CDR3 sequence: CASSLAGEAYEQYF. The CDR3 DNA is TGTGCCAGCAGTTTGGCGGGAGAAGCCTACGAGCAGTACTTC. Full variable domain (missing parts from reference TRBV28 and TRBJ2-7): DVKVTQSSRYLVKRTGEKVFLECVQDMDHENMFWYRQDPGLGLRLIYFSYDVKMKEKGDIPEGYSVSREKKERFSLILESASTNQTSMYLCASSLAGEAYEQYFGPGTRLTVT.

The chain uses TRBV28 and TRBJ1-2; 12 positions match TRBD1. The CDR3 is made up of 15 amino acids. The V and J ends lost 7 bases and 2 bases, in that order; junction bases with no gene match: 5. Germline CDR1 MDHEN, CDR2 SYDVKM. In nucleotides, the CDR3 is TGTGCCAGCACCTTAGGGACAGGGGGCAACTATGGCTACACCTTC. Its translation: CASTLGTGGNYGYTF.

The rearrangement uses TRBV5-4 and TRBJ2-5, with 12 bases matching TRBD2. The junction had 1 base not matched to a gene; V was cut back by 4 bases and J by 3 bases. The CDR3 spans 14 residues. From germline, CDR1 is SGHNT and CDR2 YYREEE (reference sequence). The CDR3 DNA reads as TGTGCCAGCAGCCTAGCGGGAGGGAAAGAGACCCAGTACTTC. Its protein product is CASSLAGGKETQYF.

This rearrangement joins TRBV14 to TRBJ1-3; no clear D gene. Per germline, CDR1 SGHDN and CDR2 FVKESK. The V gene lost 3 bases and the J gene lost 0 bases, with 9 bases spanning the gap. The CDR3 runs to 15 residues. The CDR3 sequence: CASSHRTYSGNTIYF. The CDR3 DNA follows: TGTGCCAGCAGCCATCGGACGTACTCTGGAAACACCATATATTTT. The full variable domain, completed using reference TRBV14 and TRBJ1-3, is EAGVTQFPSHSVIEKGQTVTLRCDPISGHDNLYWYRRVMGKEIKFLLHFVKESKQDESGMPNNRFLAERTGGTYSTLKVQPAELEDSGVYFCASSHRTYSGNTIYFGEGSWLTVV.

The chain combines TRBV5-1 with TRBJ2-1; 7 bases are a match to TRBD1. CDR3 length equals 15 residues. Germline V gives CDR1 SGHRS, CDR2 YFSETQ. Losses at the gene ends were 4 bases for V and 4 bases for J; bases not matched to a gene: 8. The CDR3 loop reads CASSDRDSLYNEQFF. DNA of the CDR3: TGCGCCAGCAGCGACCGGGACAGTTTATACAATGAGCAGTTCTTC.

The rearrangement joins TRBV28 to TRBJ1-5; tentative D call: TRBD1 (5 bases). The CDR3 contains 14 residues. Per the germline V gene, CDR1 is MDHEN and CDR2 is SYDVKM. V lost 1 base and J 6 bases, leaving 10 bases between the germline ends. CDR3 sequence: CASSLSRGGQPQHF. CDR3 nucleotides: TGTGCCAGCAGTTTATCTAGGGGAGGTCAGCCCCAGCATTTT.

The chain employs TRBV7-2 and TRBJ2-7; TRBD1 is a possible D gene (5 bases). This CDR3 region has 15 residues. CDR1 SGHTA and CDR2 FQGNSA come from the germline V gene. V was trimmed by 4 bases and J by 2 bases, leaving 15 bases between them. The CDR3 region has the DNA TGTGCCAGCAGCTCATTAGACAGCGCCACCTACGAGCAGTACTTC. Translated: CASSSLDSATYEQYF.

The chain uses TRBV6-5 and TRBJ2-1; unclear D gene. The CDR3 length is 13 residues. Looked up from germline, CDR1 is MNHEY and CDR2 is SVGAGI. Trimming left V 3 bases short and J 7 bases short, with 10 bases between. The CDR3 protein is CASSYPDLNEQFF. DNA of the CDR3: TGTGCCAGCAGTTATCCCGACTTAAATGAGCAGTTCTTC.

The V and J genes are TRBV10-3 and TRBJ2-7; the match to TRBD2 covers 8 bases. CDR3 length: 15 residues. Losses at the gene ends were 2 bases for V and 3 bases for J; bases not matched to a gene: 6. Germline CDR1 ENHRY, CDR2 SYGVKD. Here the CDR3 reads CAISETAREVYEQYF. The CDR3, as DNA: TGTGCCATCAGTGAGACCGCGCGGGAGGTCTACGAGCAGTACTTC.

For this clone: The same CDR3 can be traced to other DNA sequences in this sample. The gene calls are TRBV20-1 and TRBJ2-3; no firm D call. CDR1 and CDR2 (germline): DFQATT, SNEGSKA (reference sequence). CDR3 length equals 11 residues. The germline V and J ends were trimmed by 6 bases and 7 bases, with 11 bases remaining between them. Written as DNA, the CDR3 is TGCAGTGCCCCCTTAGGAAATACGCAGTATTTT. Its protein product is CSAPLGNTQYF.

The rearrangement joins TRBV6-5 to TRBJ2-5; no definite D call. Germline CDR1 reads MNHEY; CDR2 reads SVGAGI. V shed 2 bases and J shed 0 bases, with 10 bases lying between them. The length of the CDR3 is 15 residues. CDR3 in amino acids: CASSYLTHYQETQYF. CDR3 DNA sequence: TGTGCCAGCAGTTACCTGACACACTACCAAGAGACCCAGTACTTC.

A single count supports this clone. This same CDR3 is encoded by further DNA sequences in the sample. The chain employs TRBV5-4 and TRBJ1-1, with D tentatively TRBD1 (6 bases). Germline-derived CDR1 and CDR2 are SGHNT and YYREEE (reference sequence). The CDR3 contains 13 residues. Trimming pared 4 bases from V and 1 base from J, leaving 8 bases between. CDR3 amino acids: CASSAGQNTEAFF. CDR3 in DNA: TGTGCCAGCAGCGCGGGACAGAACACTGAAGCTTTCTTT.

The chain has TRBV5-6 and TRBJ1-3; D is ambiguous. V shed 4 bases and J shed 0 bases, with 14 bases lying between them. Germline-derived CDR1 and CDR2 are SGHDT and YYEEEE. The CDR3 covers 16 residues. The CDR3 region is CASSILQLNSGNTIYF. As DNA, the CDR3 is TGTGCCAGCAGCATACTACAGCTCAACTCTGGAAACACCATATATTTT.

V gene TRBV5-6 combines with J gene TRBJ1-2; D remains unclear. This CDR3 is 13 amino acids long. V lost 5 bases, J lost 8 bases, and 16 bases lay in between. CDR1 is SGHDT, CDR2 YYEEEE, per germline. DNA for the CDR3: TGTGCCAGCAGGAAGGGTACCTTGTCCGGCTACACCTTC. Translating it yields CASRKGTLSGYTF.

As for this clone: An end of the junction differs from the germline gene, which may be a read error. The rearrangement joins TRBV6-1 to TRBJ1-5, with D possibly being TRBD1 (5 bases). CDR1 is MNHNS, CDR2 SASEGT, per germline. The CDR3 consists of 11 residues. CDR3 sequence reads: CASSDWGPRHF. In DNA, the CDR3 is TGTGCCAGCAGTGATTGGGGCCCCCGGCATTTT.

The V gene is TRBV28, the J gene TRBJ1-1; D remains unclear. Germline-derived CDR1 and CDR2 are MDHEN and SYDVKM. Between the trimmed V and J ends, which lost 3 bases and 4 bases, there was a span of 9 bases. The CDR3 runs 13 residues. The CDR3 reads CASSFHGVTEAFF. CDR3 nucleotides: TGTGCCAGCAGTTTTCATGGTGTCACTGAAGCTTTCTTT.